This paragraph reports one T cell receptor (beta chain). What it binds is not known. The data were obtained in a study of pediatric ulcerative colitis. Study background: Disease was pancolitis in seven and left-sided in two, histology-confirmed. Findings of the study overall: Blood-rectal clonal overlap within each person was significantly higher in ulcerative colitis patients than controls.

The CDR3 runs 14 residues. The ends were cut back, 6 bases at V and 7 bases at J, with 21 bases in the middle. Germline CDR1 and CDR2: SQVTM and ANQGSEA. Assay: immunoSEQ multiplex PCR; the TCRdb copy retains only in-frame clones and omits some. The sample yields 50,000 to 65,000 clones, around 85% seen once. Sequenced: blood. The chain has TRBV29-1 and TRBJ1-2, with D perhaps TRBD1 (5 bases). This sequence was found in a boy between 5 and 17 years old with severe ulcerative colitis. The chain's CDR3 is CSVERGEHLAGYTF. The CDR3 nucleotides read TGCAGCGTAGAACGGGGGGAGCATCTCGCTGGCTACACCTTC.